This T cell receptor beta chain was sequenced during a study of T cell changes during pregnancy in multiple sclerosis. Trimming removed 0 bases at V and 0 bases at J, with 15 bases between. Germline V lookup: CDR1 SEHNR, CDR2 FQNEAQ (reference sequence). The CDR3 spans 19 residues. Libraries were prepared by immunoSEQ multiplex PCR; TCRdb keeps only in-frame clonotypes and omits some of them. Of more than 70,000 clones listed, around 93% are singletons. The rearrangement joins TRBV7-9 to TRBJ2-6; tentative D call: TRBD2 (5 bases). The sequence derives from a female donor with multiple sclerosis, enrolled in a pregnancy study. Sample: peripheral blood, taken in the second trimester of pregnancy. The DNA of the CDR3 is TGTGCCAGCAGCTTAGCGGAGGCCTTTGATTACTCTGGGGCCAACGTCCTGACTTTC. Translated, it gives CASSLAEAFDYSGANVLTF.